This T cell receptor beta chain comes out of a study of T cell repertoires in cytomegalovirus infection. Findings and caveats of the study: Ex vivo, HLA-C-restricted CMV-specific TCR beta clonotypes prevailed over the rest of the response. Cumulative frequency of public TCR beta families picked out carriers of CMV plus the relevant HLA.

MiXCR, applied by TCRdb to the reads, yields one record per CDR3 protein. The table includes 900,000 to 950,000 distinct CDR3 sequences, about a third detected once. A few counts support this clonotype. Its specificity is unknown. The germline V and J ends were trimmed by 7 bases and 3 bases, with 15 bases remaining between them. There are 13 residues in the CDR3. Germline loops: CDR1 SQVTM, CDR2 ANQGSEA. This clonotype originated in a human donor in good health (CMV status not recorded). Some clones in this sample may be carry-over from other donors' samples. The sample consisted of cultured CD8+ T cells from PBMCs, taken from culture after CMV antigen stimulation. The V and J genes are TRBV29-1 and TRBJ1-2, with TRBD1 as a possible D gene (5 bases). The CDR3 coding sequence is TGCAGCGCCTCCGGGGGGATCGACTATGGCTACACCTTC. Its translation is CSASGGIDYGYTF.